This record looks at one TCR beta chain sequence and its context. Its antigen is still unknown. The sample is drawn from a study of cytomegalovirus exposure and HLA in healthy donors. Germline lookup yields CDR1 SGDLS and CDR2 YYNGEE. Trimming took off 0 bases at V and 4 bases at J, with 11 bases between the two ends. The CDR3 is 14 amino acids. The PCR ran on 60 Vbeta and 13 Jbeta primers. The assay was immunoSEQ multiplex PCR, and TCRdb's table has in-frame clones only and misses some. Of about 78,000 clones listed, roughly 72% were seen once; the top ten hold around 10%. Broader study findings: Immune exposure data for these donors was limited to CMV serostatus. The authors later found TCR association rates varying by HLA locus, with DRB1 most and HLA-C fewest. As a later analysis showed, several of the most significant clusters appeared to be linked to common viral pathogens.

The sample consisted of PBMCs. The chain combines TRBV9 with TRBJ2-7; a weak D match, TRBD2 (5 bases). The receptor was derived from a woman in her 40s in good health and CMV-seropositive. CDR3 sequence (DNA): TGTGCCAGCAGCGTAGGACTCGAGGGTTACGAGCAGTACTTC. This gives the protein CASSVGLEGYEQYF.